This TCR beta chain was recovered during a study of CD8 T cells in ankylosing spondylitis. Between the trimmed V and J ends, which lost 5 bases and 7 bases, there was a span of 24 bases. The CDR3 has 16 residues. CDR1 and CDR2 from the germline V gene are LNHDA and SQIVND (reference sequence). This clonotype has only a few counts. Its target is unknown. Researchers built TCR beta libraries using quantitative 5'-RACE with molecular barcodes. A single record per CDR3 protein comes from TCRdb applying MiXCR to the 5' RACE reads. Of 450,000 or so distinct CDR3 sequences detected, 26% appear once; the ten largest clones hold about 1%. Whole-study findings and limits: Disease-linked clones were reportedly significantly enriched in matched ankylosing spondylitis synovial fluid. As for the disease-linked clones, they showed a CD8+ phenotype and occurred at relatively low frequencies in peripheral blood. Earlier literature documents some of the motif variants in reactive arthritis synovial fluid and blood. Apparently characteristic of ankylosing spondylitis blood was a TCR beta motif (about 8 highly homologous variants).

This chain connects TRBV19 to TRBJ2-7; D is unclear. This sequence originates from a male donor with ankylosing spondylitis. Sample: blood, either unsorted or a sorted T cell fraction (not recorded which). The CDR3 DNA is TGTGCCAGTAGTCCCTCCCAGGTAGGGAATTCAAATGAGCAGTACTTC. Amino acid sequence: CASSPSQVGNSNEQYF.